These 27 T cell receptor beta chains were sequenced from one sample in a study of T cells after yellow fever vaccination (dated by TCRdb to the late 2010s). What this sample's treatment or condition label stands for: live attenuated yellow fever vaccine strain. Library preparation was by 5' RACE. The sequencer listed for this sample is Illumina HiSeq 2500. TCRdb's own reprocessing of the public reads used fastp at Q25 and MiXCR and kept productive beta chains. Duplicate CDR3 protein sequences are folded into a single record with the most common DNA and genes. The sample data list 450,000 to 600,000 distinct CDR3 sequences, and about 13% of these were observed just once. Together, the top ten hold about 14% of the sample. Sample: PBMCs, taken on the day of the yellow fever booster vaccination. The receptors derive from a man under 40 who received the YFV17D yellow fever vaccine.

The CDR3 bases are TGTGCCAGTAGGTTAGCGGGAGGCAGCACAGATACGCAGTATTTT. It codes for CASRLAGGSTDTQYF. The rearrangement joins TRBV19 to TRBJ2-3; TRBD2 matches at 10 bases. The CDR3 extends over 15 amino acids. J lost 0 bases, V lost 6 bases, and 3 bases had no gene match. In germline, CDR1 is LNHDA, CDR2 SQIVND (reference sequence).

This rearrangement joins TRBV7-9 to TRBJ2-7, with 13 nucleotides matching TRBD2. The CDR3 covers 16 residues. CDR1 SEHNR and CDR2 FQNEAQ come from the germline V gene (reference sequence). With V trimmed by 6 bases and J by 4 bases, 9 bases remained unmatched. CDR3 protein: CASRAGLAGEYYEQYF. The DNA of the CDR3 is TGTGCCAGCAGGGCTGGACTAGCGGGAGAGTATTACGAGCAGTACTTC.

The CDR3 here is CASSLVGTDYGYTF. The CDR3 nucleotides read TGTGCCAGCAGCTTAGTCGGGACAGACTATGGCTACACCTTC. The V gene is TRBV7-2, the J gene TRBJ1-2, with 7 positions matching TRBD1. Trimming cost V 1 base and J 3 bases; bases outside gene matches: 2. Germline CDR1 reads SGHTA; CDR2 reads FQGNSA. This CDR3 is built from 14 residues.

V and J are TRBV5-1 and TRBJ2-3; no reliable D call. V lost 1 base and J 0 bases, leaving 9 bases between the germline ends. The CDR3 sequence is 15 residues long. Per the germline V gene, CDR1 is SGHRS and CDR2 is YFSETQ. This CDR3 reads CASSLISRSTDTQYF. CDR3 DNA sequence: TGCGCCAGCAGCTTGATATCGCGAAGCACAGATACGCAGTATTTT.

This chain uses TRBV21-1 with TRBJ1-2; TRBD1, the table's D call, was not compared with the DNA. TRBV21-1 is classified as a pseudogene. The CDR3 has 14 residues. The CDR3 bases are TGTGCCAGCAGCCTGAGGGGGGGGTACAATGGCTACACCTTC. This codes for CASSLRGGYNGYTF.

The V call is TRBV7-9, the J call TRBJ1-4; a weak D match, TRBD1 (5 bases). The V and J ends lost 4 bases and 12 bases respectively, with 18 bases between them. Germline V gene lookup returns CDR1 SEHNR and CDR2 FQNEAQ (reference sequence). The CDR3 contains 14 residues. CDR3: CASSSRRDRKELFF. CDR3 DNA sequence: TGTGCCAGCAGCTCCCGCCGGGACCGCAAAGAACTGTTTTTT.

The J gene is TRBJ2-1, the V gene TRBV24-1; D unresolved. CDR1 and CDR2 from the germline V gene are KGHDR and SFDVKD. The CDR3 is 17 amino acids. V shed 2 bases and J shed 1 base, with 14 bases lying between them. CDR3 in DNA: TGTGCCACCAGTGATTCCCTCCCCGATGCGTCCTACAATGAGCAGTTCTTC. Protein product: CATSDSLPDASYNEQFF.

This clonotype was recorded a few times. V and J are TRBV27 and TRBJ2-1; D unclear. V lost 4 bases, J lost 9 bases, and 7 bases lay in between. The germline V gene has CDR1 MNHEY and CDR2 SMNVEV (reference sequence). The CDR3 is 11 amino acids. The chain's CDR3 is CASSSMGEQFF. The CDR3 DNA reads as TGTGCCAGCAGTTCAATGGGTGAGCAGTTCTTC.

V gene TRBV27 combines with J gene TRBJ2-7; 8 bases fit TRBD2. The CDR3 is made up of 16 amino acids. Trimming cost V 2 bases and J 2 bases; bases outside gene matches: 8. Germline CDR1 is MNHEY and CDR2 is SMNVEV (reference sequence). CDR3 DNA: TGTGCCAGCAGTTTACTAAGCGGGGGTTTCACCTACGAGCAGTACTTC. This gives the protein CASSLLSGGFTYEQYF.

The V gene is TRBV7-2, the J gene TRBJ1-1, with D unresolved. V was pared by 6 bases and J by 1 base, with 9 bases between. CDR3 length: 13 amino acids. Germline V gene lookup returns CDR1 SGHTA and CDR2 FQGNSA. CDR3 residues: CASSPDWNTEAFF. CDR3 sequence (DNA): TGTGCCAGCAGTCCAGATTGGAACACTGAAGCTTTCTTT.

V gene TRBV5-1 combines with J gene TRBJ2-2; 8 nucleotides match TRBD2. The CDR3 consists of 14 residues. Germline CDR1 reads SGHRS; CDR2 reads YFSETQ. J gave up 6 bases and V 5 bases, and 6 bases lay outside the gene matches. For the CDR3, the DNA is TGCGCCAGCAGGTGGACAGCGGGGGCCGGGGAGCTGTTTTTT. Protein: CASRWTAGAGELFF.

The chain links TRBV7-3 to TRBJ2-7, with no clear D. Germline CDR1 is SGHTA and CDR2 is FQGTGA. V lost 2 bases and J lost 3, with 26 bases in between. The CDR3 extends over 19 amino acids. As DNA, the CDR3 is TGTGCCAGCAGCTTACCCCGGGTACATGACCCGCGGATGAACTACGAGCAGTACTTC. Translating gives CASSLPRVHDPRMNYEQYF.

The rearrangement links TRBV5-1 to TRBJ2-7; TRBD1 aligns across 9 bases. The CDR3 totals 14 residues. Germline CDR1 and CDR2: SGHRS and YFSETQ. The junction had 8 bases not matched to a gene; V was cut back by 8 bases and J by 2 bases. CDR3 in DNA: TGCGCCAGACCGGGACAGGGCATCACCTACGAGCAGTACTTC. This gives the protein CARPGQGITYEQYF. Full variable domain (remainder filled in from reference TRBV5-1 and TRBJ2-7): KAGVTQTPRYLIKTRGQQVTLSCSPISGHRSVSWYQQTPGQGLQFLFEYFSETQRNKGNFPGRFSGRQFSNSRSEMNVSTLELGDSALYLCARPGQGITYEQYFGPGTRLTVT.

This chain links TRBV25-1 with TRBJ1-4, with no clear D. This CDR3 contains 16 residues. Germline V gives CDR1 MGHDK, CDR2 SYGVNS. Trimming took 4 bases from V and 1 from J, leaving 13 bases between them. The DNA for the CDR3 is TGTGCCAGCAGTGGGGGTCCCACGGGAACTAATGAAAAACTGTTTTTT. As protein: CASSGGPTGTNEKLFF. Using reference TRBV25-1 and TRBJ1-4 for the parts outside the CDR3, the full variable domain is EADIYQTPRYLVIGTGKKITLECSQTMGHDKMYWYQQDPGMELHLIHYSYGVNSTEKGDLSSESTVSRIRTEHFPLTLESARPSHTSQYLCASSGGPTGTNEKLFFGSGTQLSVL.

The CDR3 bases are TGCGCCAGCAGCACAACAGCCGGGACTGGGGGAAGTGAGCAGTTCTTC. As protein: CASSTTAGTGGSEQFF. The V call is TRBV5-1, the J call TRBJ2-1; a possible D gene is TRBD2 (6 bases). The CDR3 covers 16 residues. Germline V gene data show CDR1 as SGHRS and CDR2 as YFSETQ. Deletions cut 4 bases from V and 9 bases from J, with 23 bases between. The complete variable domain, with remaining parts taken from reference TRBV5-1 and TRBJ2-1, reads KAGVTQTPRYLIKTRGQQVTLSCSPISGHRSVSWYQQTPGQGLQFLFEYFSETQRNKGNFPGRFSGRQFSNSRSEMNVSTLELGDSALYLCASSTTAGTGGSEQFFGPGTRLTVL.

This clonotype turned up a few times. The chain employs TRBV29-1 and TRBJ2-2; 7 bases fit TRBD2. The CDR3 length is 13 residues. CDR1 is SQVTM, CDR2 ANQGSEA, per germline. Trimming took 4 bases from V and 8 from J; bases not matched to a gene: 7. The CDR3 loop reads CSVGEGNRGELFF. CDR3 sequence (DNA): TGCAGCGTTGGGGAGGGGAACAGAGGGGAGCTGTTTTTT.

This clonotype was counted only a few times. DNA for the CDR3: TGTGCCATCAGCCCCAACGCTAGCGGGAGGGCCTACGAGCAGTACTTC. Its protein product is CAISPNASGRAYEQYF. V and J are TRBV10-3 and TRBJ2-7; 12 bases map to TRBD2. The CDR3 totals 16 residues. V shed 6 bases and J 2 bases; nucleotides not matched to a gene: 8. The V gene's germline CDR1 is ENHRY and CDR2 SYGVKD.

This clonotype has only a few counts. This chain uses TRBV29-1 with TRBJ1-3; D gene ambiguous. CDR3 length equals 13 residues. Trimming took 3 bases from V and 0 from J, leaving 6 bases between them. From germline, CDR1 is SQVTM and CDR2 ANQGSEA. CDR3 residues: CSVESGSGNTIYF. Written as DNA, the CDR3 is TGCAGCGTTGAGTCGGGCTCTGGAAACACCATATATTTT.

CDR3: CASSYVAGVRGEQYF. CDR3 coding DNA: TGTGCCAGCAGTTACGTGGCGGGAGTCCGGGGCGAGCAGTACTTC. The chain links TRBV6-2 or TRBV6-3 to TRBJ2-7; 7 nucleotides agree with TRBD2. The CDR3 contains 15 residues. The V and J ends lost 2 bases and 6 bases, in that order; junction bases with no gene match: 10. The germline CDR1 and CDR2 sequences are MNHEY and SVGEGT.

This chain links TRBV14 with TRBJ2-7, with 8 bases that match TRBD2. Germline-derived CDR1 and CDR2 are SGHDN and FVKESK. The CDR3 contains 15 residues. The trim removed 4 bases at V and 3 bases at J, leaving 8 bases unmatched. The CDR3 here is CASSLGSSGHYEQYF. CDR3 nucleotides: TGTGCCAGCAGCCTTGGGTCTAGCGGGCACTACGAGCAGTACTTC. The complete variable domain, with remaining parts taken from reference TRBV14 and TRBJ2-7, reads EAGVTQFPSHSVIEKGQTVTLRCDPISGHDNLYWYRRVMGKEIKFLLHFVKESKQDESGMPNNRFLAERTGGTYSTLKVQPAELEDSGVYFCASSLGSSGHYEQYFGPGTRLTVT.

This clonotype has just a few counts. V gene TRBV7-2 combines with J gene TRBJ2-3; D is uncertain. Germline lookup yields CDR1 SGHTA and CDR2 FQGNSA. The CDR3 is 12 residues long. Trimming removed 7 bases from V and 8 bases from J, with 13 bases in between. The chain's CDR3 is CASTLELSTQYF. For the CDR3, the DNA is TGTGCCAGCACTTTGGAGTTATCTACGCAGTATTTT.

The chain joins TRBV7-2 to TRBJ2-3; 9 bases are a match to TRBD2. The CDR3 totals 15 residues. Unmatched junction bases numbered 6, after V lost 1 base and J lost 7 bases. Germline V CDR1 and CDR2: SGHTA, FQGNSA. CDR3 amino acids: CASSLGGLAMNTQYF. In DNA form, the CDR3 reads TGTGCCAGCAGCTTAGGAGGACTAGCGATGAATACGCAGTATTTT.

This clonotype was counted only a few times. The chain has TRBV4-2 and TRBJ1-2; D is unclear. Trimming took off 1 base at V and 4 bases at J, with 19 bases between the two ends. The CDR3 covers 17 residues. Germline lookup yields CDR1 LGHNA and CDR2 YNFKEQ. The CDR3 loop reads CASSQANYDVDFYGYTF. The CDR3 nucleotides read TGTGCCAGCAGCCAAGCAAACTACGACGTGGATTTCTATGGCTACACCTTC.

The chain recombines TRBV20-1 with TRBJ1-1; no clear D. V was pared by 3 bases and J by 1 base, with 9 bases between. Germline-derived CDR1 and CDR2 are DFQATT and SNEGSKA (reference sequence). This CDR3 has 13 residues. DNA for the CDR3: TGCAGTGCTAGTCGTCAGGAGAACACTGAAGCTTTCTTT. As protein: CSASRQENTEAFF.

This clonotype has more than one count but fewer than ten. In DNA form, the CDR3 reads TGTGCCAGCAGTTTACCCTCAATCACAGATACGCAGTATTTT. Its protein product is CASSLPSITDTQYF. The rearrangement uses TRBV28 and TRBJ2-3, with unresolved D. In germline, CDR1 is MDHEN, CDR2 SYDVKM. The CDR3 totals 14 residues. V was pared by 2 bases and J by 2 bases, with 8 bases between.

This clonotype was recorded at least ten times. The chain has TRBV20-1 and TRBJ1-1; D unresolved. V lost 3 bases and J 1 base, leaving 3 bases between the germline ends. CDR3 size: 11 residues. Germline loops: CDR1 DFQATT, CDR2 SNEGSKA (reference sequence). The CDR3 protein is CSASQNTEAFF. Written as DNA, the CDR3 is TGCAGTGCTAGTCAGAACACTGAAGCTTTCTTT.

In its sample, this clonotype was seen a few times. V and J are TRBV7-2 and TRBJ2-1, with TRBD2 matching 7 bases. CDR1 SGHTA and CDR2 FQGNSA come from the germline V gene. The CDR3 runs 15 residues. Trimming took 0 bases from V and 9 from J; bases not matched to a gene: 8. CDR3 coding DNA: TGTGCCAGCAGCTTAGCTCCGACTGGGGGGGGTGAGCAGTTCTTC. Its protein product is CASSLAPTGGGEQFF.